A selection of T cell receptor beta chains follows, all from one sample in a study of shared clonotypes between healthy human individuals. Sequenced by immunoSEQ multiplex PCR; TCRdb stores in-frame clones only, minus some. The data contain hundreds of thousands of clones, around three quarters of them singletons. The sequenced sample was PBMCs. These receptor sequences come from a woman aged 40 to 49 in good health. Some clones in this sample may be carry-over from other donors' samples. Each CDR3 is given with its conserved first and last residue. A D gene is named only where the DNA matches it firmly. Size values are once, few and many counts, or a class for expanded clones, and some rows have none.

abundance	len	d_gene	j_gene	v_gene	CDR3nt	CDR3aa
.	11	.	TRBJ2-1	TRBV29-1	TGCAGCTCACTTACCAACAATGAGCAGTTCTTC	CSSLTNNEQFF
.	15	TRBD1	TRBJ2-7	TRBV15	TGTGCCACCAGCTCCAGACAGGGGGCTTCCTACGAGCAGTACTTC	CATSSRQGASYEQYF
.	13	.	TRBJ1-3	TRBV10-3	TGTGCCATCAGTGAGTCGGATGGAAACACCATATATTTT	CAISESDGNTIYF
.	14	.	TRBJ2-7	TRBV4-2	TGTGCCAGCAGCCAAGGGGATAGAGGCTACGAGCAGTACTTC	CASSQGDRGYEQYF
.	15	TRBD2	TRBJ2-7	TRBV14	TGTGCCAGCAGCCAAGGACTAGCGGTAGTCTACGAGCAGTACTTC	CASSQGLAVVYEQYF
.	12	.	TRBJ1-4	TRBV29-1	TGCAGCGCTGGAGTTGGGAATGAAAAACTGTTTTTT	CSAGVGNEKLFF
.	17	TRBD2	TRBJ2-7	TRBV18	TGTGCCAGCTCACCACCCCGTTTGCGGGAGTGGGGCGACGAGCAGTACTTC	CASSPPRLREWGDEQYF
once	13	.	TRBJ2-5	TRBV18	TGTGCCAGCTCACCGCCGAGCCAAGAGACCCAGTACTTC	CASSPPSQETQYF
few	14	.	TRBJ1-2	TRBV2	TGTGCCAGCAAGGGGCTTCTAGGAGGGTATGGCTACACCTTC	CASKGLLGGYGYTF
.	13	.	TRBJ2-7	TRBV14	TGTGCCAGCAGCCAAGGTAACTCCTACGAGCAGTACTTC	CASSQGNSYEQYF
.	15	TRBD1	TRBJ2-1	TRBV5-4	TGTGCCAGCAGCCAGCCGGGACAGACCTACAATGAGCAGTTCTTC	CASSQPGQTYNEQFF
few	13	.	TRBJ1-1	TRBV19	TGTGCCAGTAGTTCGGGGGGCCTTCTTGAAGCTTTCTTT	CASSSGGLLEAFF
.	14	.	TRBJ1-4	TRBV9	TGTGCCAGCAGCGTAGAGGCAGGTTGGCAAAAACTGTTTTTT	CASSVEAGWQKLFF
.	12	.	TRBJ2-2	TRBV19	TGTGCCAGTAGTATAGAGGTCGGGGAGCTGTTTTTT	CASSIEVGELFF
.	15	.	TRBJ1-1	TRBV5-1	TGCGCCAGCAGTCACGGACTGTCGGCCTACACTGAAGCTTTCTTT	CASSHGLSAYTEAFF
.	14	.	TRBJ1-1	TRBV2	TGTGCCAGCAGTGCCCTTCCAGTGACCACTGAAGCTTTCTTT	CASSALPVTTEAFF
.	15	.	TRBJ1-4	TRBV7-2	TGTGCCAGCAGCTTACAGGCGGGGCTGAATGAAAAACTGTTTTTT	CASSLQAGLNEKLFF
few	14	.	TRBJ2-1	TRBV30	TGTGCCTCTTCGAGGGGGGTGGCCTACAATGAGCAGTTCTTC	CASSRGVAYNEQFF
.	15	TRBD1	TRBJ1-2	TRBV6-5	TGTGCCAGCAGGCCTCCGACAGGGGGCGCCTATGGCTACACCTTC	CASRPPTGGAYGYTF
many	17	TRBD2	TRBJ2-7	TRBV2	TGTGCCAGCATGGGGGCCGGGACTAGCGGCCGGGGCTACGAGCAGTACTTC	CASMGAGTSGRGYEQYF
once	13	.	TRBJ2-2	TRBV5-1	TGCGCCAGCATGGTAGCCCCCACCGGGGAGCTGTTTTTT	CASMVAPTGELFF
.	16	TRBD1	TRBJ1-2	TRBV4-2	TGTGCCAGCAGCCAAGGATGGGCCGGGACAGGGGATGGCTACACCTTC	CASSQGWAGTGDGYTF
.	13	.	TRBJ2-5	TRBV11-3	TGTGCCAGCAGCTTGGGACTGGAAGAGACCCAGTACTTC	CASSLGLEETQYF
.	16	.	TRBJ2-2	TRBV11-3	TGTGCCAGCAGCTTAGATCCCAGGGTTAGCACCGGGGAGCTGTTTTTT	CASSLDPRVSTGELFF
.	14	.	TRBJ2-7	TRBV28	TGTGCCAGCAGTAATAGCGGCTCTGCTAGGGAGCAGTACTTC	CASSNSGSAREQYF
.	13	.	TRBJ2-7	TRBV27	TGTGCCAGCAGTTGGCAGGGCGGCTACGAGCAGTACTTC	CASSWQGGYEQYF
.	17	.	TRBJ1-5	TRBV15	TGTGCCACCAGCAGGGGTGGGACTCACGGTGGCAATCAGCCCCAGCATTTT	CATSRGGTHGGNQPQHF
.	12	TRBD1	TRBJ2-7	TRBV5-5	TGTGCCAGCAGCTACCAGGGGGCTGCAGGGTACTTC	CASSYQGAAGYF
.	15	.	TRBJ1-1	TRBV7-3	TGTGCCAGCAGCTTGCTGGGCATCCAGAACACTGAAGCTTTCTTT	CASSLLGIQNTEAFF
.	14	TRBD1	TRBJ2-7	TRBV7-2	TGTGCCAGCAGCTCGCCGGGACAGGGTTCCGAGCAGTACTTC	CASSSPGQGSEQYF
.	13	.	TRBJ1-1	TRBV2	TGTGCCAGCAGTGTTGGGGACGTGACTGAAGCTTTCTTT	CASSVGDVTEAFF
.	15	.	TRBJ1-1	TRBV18	TGTGCCAGCTCACCTCCCGGGCTGAACTTACCCGAAGCTTTCTTT	CASSPPGLNLPEAFF
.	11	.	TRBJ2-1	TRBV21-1	TGTGCCAGCAGCAAGTCATATGAGCAGTTCTTC	CASSKSYEQFF
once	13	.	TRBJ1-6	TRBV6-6	TGTGCCAGCAGCGAGAGGGCCAATTCACCCCTCCACTTT	CASSERANSPLHF
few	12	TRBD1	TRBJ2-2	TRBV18	TGTGCCACCACAGGGGATGCCGGGGAGCTGTTTTTT	CATTGDAGELFF
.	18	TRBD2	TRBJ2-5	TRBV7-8	TGTGCCAGCAGCTTCTCTTGGGTGACTAGCGGGAGCGAGGAGACCCAGTACTTC	CASSFSWVTSGSEETQYF
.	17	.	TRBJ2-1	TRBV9	TGTGCCAGCAGCGTAGGAGGTAGCGACTTCTCCTACAATGAGCAGTTCTTC	CASSVGGSDFSYNEQFF
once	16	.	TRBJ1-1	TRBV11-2	TGTGCCAGCAGCTCGAGGGGCATAGGGCTGGGCACTGAAGCTTTCTTT	CASSSRGIGLGTEAFF
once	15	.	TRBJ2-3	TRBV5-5	TGTGCCAGCAGCTTGGTTTTGGGCAGTGGAGATACGCAGTATTTT	CASSLVLGSGDTQYF
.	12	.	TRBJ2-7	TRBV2	TGTGCCAGCACCCCATCGATCTACGAGCAGTACTTC	CASTPSIYEQYF
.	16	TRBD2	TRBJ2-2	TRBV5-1	TGCGCCAGCAGCTTGTTGGCGGGAGGGAACACCGGGGAGCTGTTTTTT	CASSLLAGGNTGELFF
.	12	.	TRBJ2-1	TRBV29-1	TGCAGCGTCCAAGCGGGTAGTCAGGAGCAGTTCTTC	CSVQAGSQEQFF
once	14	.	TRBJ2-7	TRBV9	TGTGCCAGCAGCGTAGGCCAGAGCTCCTACGAGCAGTACTTC	CASSVGQSSYEQYF
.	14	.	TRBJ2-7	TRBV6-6	TGTGCCAGCAGTAAGGTTACGGACGGGTACGAGCAGTACTTC	CASSKVTDGYEQYF
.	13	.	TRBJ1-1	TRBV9	TGTGCCAGCAGCCCGGGGATGAACACTGAAGCTTTCTTT	CASSPGMNTEAFF
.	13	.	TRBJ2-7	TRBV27	TGTGCCAGCAGTTTTAGCGCCTCCTACGAGCAGTACTTC	CASSFSASYEQYF
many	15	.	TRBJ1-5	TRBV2	TGTGCCAGCAGGCCAGGGACTGCTAGCAATCAGCCCCAGCATTTT	CASRPGTASNQPQHF
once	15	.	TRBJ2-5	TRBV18	TGTGCCAGCTCACCAAGGACGGGAGACCTTGAGACCCAGTACTTC	CASSPRTGDLETQYF
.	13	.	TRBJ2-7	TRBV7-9	TGTGCCAGCAGCTTTTTGAGCTCCTACGAGCAGTACTTC	CASSFLSSYEQYF
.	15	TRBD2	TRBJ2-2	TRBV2	TGTGCCAGCAGTGTCATTAGCGGGAGAACCGGGGAGCTGTTTTTT	CASSVISGRTGELFF
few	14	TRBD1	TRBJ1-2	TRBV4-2	TGTGCCAGCAGCCAGTCAGGGGGAAGGTCTGGCTACACCTTC	CASSQSGGRSGYTF
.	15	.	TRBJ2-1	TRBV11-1	TGTGCCAGCAGCTCACAACGTCGGCTTGACAATGAGCAGTTCTTC	CASSSQRRLDNEQFF
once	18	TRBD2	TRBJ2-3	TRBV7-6	TGTGCCAGCAGCCTCGCAGGTCTCGGCGGGAGGAACACAGATACGCAGTATTTT	CASSLAGLGGRNTDTQYF
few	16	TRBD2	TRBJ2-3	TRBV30	TGTGCCTGGGGGAGGGAAACTAGCGGGAGATCAGATACGCAGTATTTT	CAWGRETSGRSDTQYF
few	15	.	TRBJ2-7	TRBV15	TGTGCCACCAGCAGAGATGGGGCGAGATACTACGAGCAGTACTTC	CATSRDGARYYEQYF